These T cell receptor beta chains were read from a single sample in a study of CD4 and CD8 cells across lung adenocarcinoma regions. TCRdb recomputed calls from the PCR reads with MiXCR, one row per CDR3 protein. The sample has approximately 20,000 distinct CDR3 sequences; more than 45% are singletons. Sequenced material: CD4+ T cells from the margin of a lung tumor. The source of these receptors is a male donor with lung adenocarcinoma. The CD4 and CD8 labels of this study may be unreliable. CDR3s include the opening cysteine and the closing phenylalanine or tryptophan.

V gene: TRBV6-5; J gene: .; CDR3 protein: CAGGYCGRDKDTQYF
V gene: TRBV4-2; J gene: TRBJ2-1; CDR3 protein: CASSKTGTAYNEQFF
V gene: TRBV6-4; J gene: TRBJ2-3; CDR3 protein: CASGVGAGAKDIQYF
V gene: TRBV6-1; J gene: TRBJ2-7; CDR3 protein: CASGKRREGYHEQYF
V gene: TRBV7-2; J gene: TRBJ2-7; CDR3 protein: CASSLVGRMGEQYF
V gene: TRBV6-1; J gene: TRBJ2-4; CDR3 protein: CASSERREGQQYF
V gene: TRBV6-1; J gene: .; CDR3 protein: CASSEGGDTTYEQYF
V gene: TRBV5-6; J gene: TRBJ1-5; CDR3 protein: CASSLGWSGGSSNQPQHF
V gene: TRBV27; J gene: .; CDR3 protein: CASSLVWGQFYEQYF
V gene: TRBV28; J gene: TRBJ2-6; CDR3 protein: CASSWGESSGANVLTF
V gene: TRBV6-5; J gene: TRBJ2-6; CDR3 protein: CASSYGSVGANVLTF
V gene: TRBV7-2; J gene: TRBJ2-1; CDR3 protein: CASSLGREAGGSYNEQFF
V gene: TRBV6-4; J gene: TRBJ2-1; CDR3 protein: CASSVGGGTYNEQFF
V gene: TRBV6-1; J gene: TRBJ2-3; CDR3 protein: CASSRRGAAGATGAQYF
V gene: TRBV6-1; J gene: TRBJ2-2; CDR3 protein: CARSLQSGSPDAQFF
V gene: TRBV6-1; J gene: .; CDR3 protein: CVSFASGQGRRWVDYEQYF
V gene: TRBV6-1; J gene: .; CDR3 protein: CAGSVSSGPETQYF